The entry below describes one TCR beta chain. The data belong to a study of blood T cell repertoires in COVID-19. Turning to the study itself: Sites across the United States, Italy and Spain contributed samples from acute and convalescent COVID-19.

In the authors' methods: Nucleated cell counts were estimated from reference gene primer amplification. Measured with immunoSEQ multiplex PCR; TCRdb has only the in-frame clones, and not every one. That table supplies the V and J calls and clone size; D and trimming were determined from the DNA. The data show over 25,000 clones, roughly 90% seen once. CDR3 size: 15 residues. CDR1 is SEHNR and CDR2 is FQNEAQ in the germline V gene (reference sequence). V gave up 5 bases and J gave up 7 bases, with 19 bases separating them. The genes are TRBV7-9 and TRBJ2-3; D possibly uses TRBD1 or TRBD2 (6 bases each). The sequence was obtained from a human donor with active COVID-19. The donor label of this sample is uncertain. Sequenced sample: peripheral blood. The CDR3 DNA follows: TGTGCCAGCAGCAGGGGGGAGGAAATGCGGAATACGCAGTATTTT. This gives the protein CASSRGEEMRNTQYF.